These T cell receptor beta chains were read from a single sample in a study of T cells in Graves' hyperthyroidism and ophthalmopathy. From the multiplex PCR reads, TCRdb called clonotypes with MiXCR, one entry per CDR3 protein. The sample has about 200,000 distinct CDR3 sequences; 15% to 20% are singletons. The sample consisted of blood. The receptor set was obtained from a man aged 35-49 years with Graves' hyperthyroidism. Both conserved end residues are part of each CDR3. The D gene is left open where the match is weak. Some rows have no size entry. The others give once, few or many, or a class for an expanded clone.

V	size	J	D	CDR3	DNA
TRBV30	many	TRBJ2-1	.	CAWSPYNEQFF	TGTGCCTGGAGCCCGTACAATGAGCAGTTCTTC
TRBV9	.	TRBJ1-6	.	CASSASNSPLHF	TGTGCCAGCAGCGCCAGTAATTCACCCCTCCACTTT
TRBV3-1	.	TRBJ1-2	.	CASSQAAYGYTF	TGTGCCAGCAGCCAAGCGGCCTATGGCTACACCTTC
TRBV2	many	TRBJ2-7	.	CASSEANYEQYF	TGTGCCAGCAGTGAAGCAAACTACGAGCAGTACTTC
TRBV5-8	.	TRBJ2-2	.	CASSLVSRNTGELFF	TGTGCCAGCAGCTTGGTTTCACGGAACACCGGGGAGCTGTTTTTT
TRBV5-1	many	TRBJ1-1	.	CASRGGRADTEAFF	TGCGCCAGCAGAGGGGGACGGGCAGACACTGAAGCTTTCTTT
TRBV2	.	TRBJ2-3	.	CASRFRGQDTQYF	TGTGCCAGCCGGTTCCGGGGGCAAGATACGCAGTATTTT
TRBV11-2	many	TRBJ1-5	.	CASSRQINQPQHF	TGTGCCAGCAGCCGACAGATTAATCAGCCCCAGCATTTT
TRBV6-1	many	TRBJ2-2	TRBD1	CASSTRQGAGFKLFF	TGTGCCAGCAGTACTAGGCAGGGGGCAGGATTTAAGCTGTTTTTT
TRBV6-2/TRBV6-3	many	TRBJ1-1	.	CASIPQGLYTEAFF	TGTGCCAGCATTCCTCAGGGTCTGTACACTGAAGCTTTCTTT
TRBV19	few	TRBJ1-2	.	CASTPGVDYGYTF	TGTGCCAGTACCCCCGGGGTAGACTATGGCTACACCTTC
TRBV6-4	few	TRBJ2-3	.	CASSDSTASDTQYF	TGTGCCAGCAGTGACTCGACGGCTTCTGATACGCAGTATTTT
TRBV5-1	many	TRBJ1-1	.	CASSLVTQVPEAFF	TGCGCCAGCAGCTTGGTCACACAAGTCCCTGAAGCTTTCTTT
TRBV9	many	TRBJ1-2	.	CASSVAGQNYGYTF	TGTGCCAGCAGCGTAGCCGGGCAGAACTATGGCTACACCTTC
TRBV7-2	many	TRBJ1-6	.	CASSLGGTPSPLHF	TGTGCCAGCAGCTTGGGGGGGACTCCTTCACCCCTCCACTTT
TRBV5-8	few	TRBJ1-4	TRBD1	CASRVNRGPREKLFF	TGTGCCAGCAGGGTAAACAGGGGGCCGCGTGAAAAACTGTTTTTT
TRBV7-3	many	TRBJ2-3	TRBD2	CASSFSGDADTQYF	TGTGCCAGCAGCTTTAGCGGGGACGCAGATACGCAGTATTTT
TRBV7-3	many	TRBJ2-3	TRBD2	CASSWTSGVSDTQYF	TGTGCCAGCAGCTGGACTAGCGGGGTATCAGATACGCAGTATTTT
TRBV3-1	many	TRBJ1-1	.	CASSQDRGNTEAFF	TGTGCCAGCAGCCAAGATCGGGGTAACACTGAAGCTTTCTTT
TRBV28	many	TRBJ1-2	TRBD1	CASSLTGTEFYGYTF	TGTGCCAGCAGTTTAACCGGGACAGAGTTCTATGGCTACACCTTC
TRBV7-3	many	TRBJ2-1	.	CASSFGTPDNEQFF	TGTGCCAGCAGCTTCGGGACACCAGACAATGAGCAGTTCTTC
TRBV10-3	many	TRBJ1-2	.	CAISALGGAYGYTF	TGTGCCATCAGCGCCCTGGGGGGGGCCTATGGCTACACCTTC
TRBV6-1	many	TRBJ2-7	TRBD2	CASSVGLAAYEQYF	TGTGCCAGCAGCGTTGGACTAGCGGCCTACGAGCAGTACTTC